Listed below are T cell receptor beta chains from one sample, sequenced in a study of blood T cells in healthy people across ages. TCRdb used MiXCR to reprocess the 5' RACE reads, holding one entry per CDR3 protein. The data contain around 790,000 distinct CDR3 sequences, 44% of them singletons. Sequencing used blood. These receptors came from a man between 60 and 70 years old in good health. CDR3s include the opening cysteine and the closing phenylalanine or tryptophan. The order of the fields is D gene, J gene, V gene, clone size, CDR3 protein, CDR3 DNA. The D gene is left open where the match is weak. The size entry is marked missing in some rows and otherwise reads once, few, many or a size class.

>TRBD1|TRBJ2-1|TRBV7-2|few
CASTEKTGILDNEQFF
TGTGCCAGCACAGAGAAGACAGGGATACTAGACAATGAGCAGTTCTTC
>TRBD2|TRBJ2-3|TRBV27|NA
CASGNVKRGDTDTQYF
TGTGCCAGCGGAAATGTCAAGCGGGGGGACACAGATACGCAGTATTTT
>NA|TRBJ2-5|TRBV7-2|few
CASSLSGISKETQYF
TGTGCCAGCAGCCTAAGCGGCATCTCTAAAGAGACCCAGTACTTC
>NA|TRBJ1-2|TRBV3-1|NA
CASSQDPRQTANGYTF
TGTGCCAGCAGCCAAGACCCTCGACAGACGGCGAATGGCTACACCTTC
>NA|TRBJ1-1|TRBV9|NA
CASSGDPEAFF
TGTGCCAGCAGCGGCGACCCTGAAGCTTTCTTT
>TRBD2|TRBJ2-5|TRBV28|NA
CASSRPAGGSETQYF
TGTGCCAGCAGCCGACCGGCGGGGGGAAGTGAGACCCAGTACTTC
>NA|TRBJ2-1|TRBV27|NA
CASSFTASYNEQFF
TGTGCCAGCAGTTTTACAGCCTCCTACAATGAGCAGTTCTTC
>NA|TRBJ1-6|TRBV3-1|few
CASSRTGDSPLHF
TGTGCCAGCAGCCGGACCGGTGATTCACCCCTCCACTTT
>TRBD1|TRBJ2-2|TRBV7-3|NA
CASSRTDRGLGGELFF
TGTGCCAGCAGCCGAACGGACAGGGGGCTCGGCGGGGAGCTGTTTTTT
>TRBD1|TRBJ2-3|TRBV20-1|NA
CSARDLFSTGGSTDTQYF
TGCAGTGCTAGGGACCTCTTCTCGACAGGGGGTAGCACAGATACGCAGTATTTT
>NA|TRBJ1-1|TRBV29-1|NA
CSTVGAGRDLAFF
TGCAGCACCGTTGGGGCAGGGAGGGATTTAGCTTTCTTT
>NA|TRBJ2-7|TRBV7-6|NA
CASALGWAYEQYF
TGTGCCAGCGCGTTGGGGTGGGCCTACGAGCAGTACTTC
>TRBD2|TRBJ2-5|TRBV7-2|NA
CASSPHGLAGGYQETQYF
TGTGCCAGCAGCCCCCATGGACTAGCGGGGGGGTACCAAGAGACCCAGTACTTC
>NA|TRBJ1-4|TRBV5-1|few
CASSLGSADAEKLFF
TGCGCCAGCAGCCTGGGAAGCGCAGACGCTGAAAAACTGTTTTTT
>TRBD1|TRBJ2-1|TRBV12-3/TRBV12-4|few
CASAPLKGTGRNEQFF
TGTGCCAGCGCTCCGCTTAAGGGGACAGGGCGGAATGAGCAGTTCTTC
>TRBD1|TRBJ2-1|TRBV7-6|few
CASSLNPGQQYNEQFF
TGTGCCAGCAGCTTAAATCCGGGACAGCAATACAATGAGCAGTTCTTC
>NA|TRBJ1-1|TRBV29-1|NA
CSVEVGNGGTEAFF
TGCAGCGTTGAAGTGGGGAATGGTGGCACTGAAGCTTTCTTT
>NA|TRBJ2-5|TRBV7-2|few
CASKLTWGGLETQYF
TGTGCCAGCAAACTCACTTGGGGGGGCCTAGAGACCCAGTACTTC
>TRBD2|TRBJ2-3|TRBV7-2|NA
CASSGTSYTDTQYF
TGTGCCAGCAGCGGGACTAGCTACACAGATACGCAGTATTTT
>TRBD2|TRBJ2-5|TRBV2|NA
CASSQASGGPKTQYF
TGTGCCAGCAGCCAAGCTAGCGGGGGACCCAAGACCCAGTACTTC
>NA|TRBJ2-1|TRBV20-1|few
CSARDMRYDEQFF
TGCAGTGCTAGAGATATGCGATACGATGAGCAGTTCTTC
>NA|TRBJ2-7|TRBV20-1|NA
CSARENSPYEQYF
TGCAGTGCTAGAGAGAACAGTCCCTACGAGCAGTACTTC
>NA|TRBJ2-1|TRBV7-3|NA
CASSLGGLWDEQFF
TGTGCCAGCAGCTTAGGGGGGCTTTGGGATGAGCAGTTCTTC
>TRBD1|TRBJ2-5|TRBV6-1|NA
CASSEAPGQGAYKQYF
TGTGCCAGCAGTGAAGCGCCCGGACAGGGGGCCTACAAGCAGTACTTC
>TRBD2|TRBJ2-5|TRBV15|few
CATSGGRLAGGNGETQYF
TGTGCCACCAGCGGGGGAAGACTAGCGGGGGGAAATGGAGAGACCCAGTACTTC
>TRBD1|TRBJ1-6|TRBV6-5|few
CASRGTGLVNSPLHF
TGTGCCAGCAGGGGGACAGGTCTTGTTAATTCACCCCTCCACTTT
>NA|TRBJ2-1|TRBV7-9|NA
CASSPPGQPYNEQFF
TGTGCCAGCAGCCCCCCGGGACAACCTTACAATGAGCAGTTCTTC
>TRBD2|TRBJ2-5|TRBV7-8|NA
CASSLALAGGKGTQYF
TGTGCCAGCAGCTTAGCACTAGCGGGGGGGAAAGGGACCCAGTACTTC
>TRBD1|TRBJ1-2|TRBV5-6|few
CASSLRGQLAYGYTF
TGTGCCAGCAGCTTGAGGGGACAGCTCGCCTATGGCTACACCTTC
>TRBD1|TRBJ2-7|TRBV11-2|NA
CASSRDRELPTYEQYF
TGTGCCAGCAGCCGCGACAGGGAACTGCCTACCTACGAGCAGTACTTC
>TRBD2|TRBJ2-1|TRBV11-1|NA
CASSLELAGEDEQFF
TGTGCCAGCAGCTTAGAACTAGCGGGGGAGGATGAGCAGTTCTTC
>NA|TRBJ2-5|TRBV12-3/TRBV12-4|few
CASSNHRIQETQYF
TGTGCCAGCAGCAATCACCGGATCCAAGAGACCCAGTACTTC
>NA|TRBJ2-5|TRBV9|NA
CASSVYPGPTKGTQYF
TGTGCCAGCAGCGTCTACCCGGGACCCACAAAGGGGACCCAGTACTTC
>TRBD1|TRBJ2-3|TRBV12-3/TRBV12-4|few
CASSFFPQGKGTDTQYF
TGTGCCAGCAGTTTCTTTCCACAGGGGAAGGGAACAGATACGCAGTATTTT
>TRBD2|TRBJ2-1|TRBV29-1|NA
CSGRGVYNEQFF
TGCAGCGGACGGGGGGTCTACAATGAGCAGTTCTTC
>TRBD1|TRBJ2-1|TRBV5-1|NA
CASSFEGTGRSNEQFF
TGCGCCAGCAGCTTTGAGGGGACAGGTCGAAGCAATGAGCAGTTCTTC
>TRBD1|TRBJ2-7|TRBV20-1|NA
CSARDSDRAEQYF
TGCAGTGCTAGAGATTCCGACAGGGCCGAGCAGTACTTC
>NA|TRBJ1-4|TRBV15|many
CATSGGYRAFEKLFF
TGTGCCACCAGCGGAGGGTACAGAGCTTTTGAAAAACTGTTTTTT
>TRBD2|TRBJ2-1|TRBV6-2/TRBV6-3|NA
CASSVITSGKYNEQFF
TGTGCCAGCAGTGTCATAACTAGCGGTAAATACAATGAGCAGTTCTTC
>NA|TRBJ2-1|TRBV7-8|NA
CASSLTRSNNEQFF
TGTGCCAGCAGCTTGACAAGGTCCAACAATGAGCAGTTCTTC
>NA|TRBJ2-1|TRBV20-1|few
CSAGAPLSYNEQFF
TGCAGTGCAGGGGCGCCCCTCTCCTACAATGAGCAGTTCTTC
>NA|TRBJ2-7|TRBV29-1|many
CSVVGAGTHSYEQYF
TGCAGCGTTGTTGGGGCCGGGACACACTCCTACGAGCAGTACTTC
>NA|TRBJ1-5|TRBV28|NA
CAGSQSGGSNQPQHF
TGTGCCGGATCCCAATCGGGGGGGAGCAATCAGCCCCAGCATTTT
>NA|TRBJ1-2|TRBV7-9|few
CASSLEPATYGYTF
TGTGCCAGCAGCTTAGAACCCGCAACCTATGGCTACACCTTC
>NA|TRBJ2-7|TRBV9|few
CASSVVPSYEQYF
TGTGCCAGCAGCGTAGTCCCCTCCTACGAGCAGTACTTC
>NA|TRBJ2-1|TRBV5-8|few
CASSTQDSSYNEQFF
TGTGCCAGCAGCACACAGGACTCCTCCTACAATGAGCAGTTCTTC
>NA|TRBJ2-7|TRBV4-1|once
CASSQGPTEDEQYF
TGCGCCAGCAGCCAAGGACCGACCGAAGACGAGCAGTACTTC
>TRBD1|TRBJ1-1|TRBV5-1|NA
CASSLRQGSMNTEAFF
TGCGCCAGCAGCTTGAGACAGGGCAGCATGAACACTGAAGCTTTCTTT
>NA|TRBJ2-1|TRBV7-9|NA
CASSGATPREQFF
TGTGCCAGCAGCGGAGCTACGCCCAGAGAGCAGTTCTTC
>NA|TRBJ2-1|TRBV21-1|few
CASSKAVTTEQFF
TGTGCCAGCAGCAAAGCTGTGACAACTGAGCAGTTCTTC
>NA|TRBJ2-5|TRBV6-1|NA
CASSENRKETQYF
TGTGCCAGCAGTGAAAACAGAAAAGAGACCCAGTACTTC